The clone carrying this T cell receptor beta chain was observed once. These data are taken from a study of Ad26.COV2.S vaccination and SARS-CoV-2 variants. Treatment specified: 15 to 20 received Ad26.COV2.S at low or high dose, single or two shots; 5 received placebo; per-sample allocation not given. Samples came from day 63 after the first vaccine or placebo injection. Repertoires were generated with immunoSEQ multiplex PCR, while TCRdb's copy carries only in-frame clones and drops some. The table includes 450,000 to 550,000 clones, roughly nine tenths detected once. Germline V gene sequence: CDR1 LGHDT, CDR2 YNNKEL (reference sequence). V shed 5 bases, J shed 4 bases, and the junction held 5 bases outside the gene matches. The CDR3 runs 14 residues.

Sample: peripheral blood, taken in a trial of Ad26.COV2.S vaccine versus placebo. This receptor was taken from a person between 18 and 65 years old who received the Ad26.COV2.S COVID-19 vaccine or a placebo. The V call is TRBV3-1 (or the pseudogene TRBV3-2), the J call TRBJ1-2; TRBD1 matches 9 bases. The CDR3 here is CASSARQGGYGYTF. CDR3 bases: TGTGCCAGCAGCGCACGACAGGGGGGCTATGGCTACACCTTC.